What follows are 11 T cell receptor beta chains derived from one specimen sequenced in a study of blood T cell repertoires in COVID-19. Method: immunoSEQ multiplex PCR; TCRdb's copy keeps in-frame clones and lacks some. The data hold roughly 34,000 clones, with about 89% observed a single time. The sequencing input was peripheral blood. These receptors all stem from a human donor with active COVID-19. The donor label of this sample is uncertain.

V is TRBV3-1 (or the pseudogene TRBV3-2) and J is TRBJ2-2; 10 bases agree with TRBD2. The CDR3 has 17 residues. Germline CDR1 reads LGHDT; CDR2 reads YNNKEL (reference sequence). J gave up 3 bases and V 5 bases, and 9 bases lay outside the gene matches. CDR3 sequence (DNA): TGTGCCAGCAGCTCACCTCCGGGACTAGCGCACACCGGGGAGCTGTTTTTT. Its protein product is CASSSPPGLAHTGELFF.

The chain recombines TRBV4-2 with TRBJ1-2; D gene uncertain. V gave up 0 bases and J gave up 6 bases, with 17 bases separating them. The CDR3 spans 16 residues. CDR1 LGHNA and CDR2 YNFKEQ come from the germline V gene. The CDR3 is CASSQERTLLGDGYTF. The CDR3 DNA reads TGTGCCAGCAGCCAAGAACGGACTCTCCTCGGGGATGGCTACACCTTC.

J is TRBJ1-3 and V is TRBV4-1; D is uncertain. The CDR3 is 16 residues long. Trimming left V 0 bases short and J 1 base short, with 10 bases between. The germline CDR1 and CDR2 sequences are MGHRA and YSYEKL. The DNA of the CDR3 is TGCGCCAGCAGCCAAGAGCCCAACAGTTCTGGAAACACCATATATTTT. Translation: CASSQEPNSSGNTIYF.

The chain joins TRBV27 to TRBJ1-1; TRBD1 aligns across 7 bases. Germline V gene data show CDR1 as MNHEY and CDR2 as SMNVEV (reference sequence). Unmatched junction bases numbered 6, after V lost 5 bases and J lost 6 bases. The CDR3 is made up of 13 amino acids. CDR3 region: CASSPSDRPEAFF. The CDR3 DNA sequence: TGTGCCAGCAGTCCCTCGGACAGGCCTGAAGCTTTCTTT.

V gene TRBV6-2 or TRBV6-3 combines with J gene TRBJ2-7, with 11 nucleotides matching TRBD1. Looked up from germline, CDR1 is MNHEY and CDR2 is SVGEGT. The V segment lost 2 bases and the J segment 6 bases; nucleotides outside the gene matches: 6. The CDR3 runs to 15 residues. The DNA of the CDR3 is TGTGCCAGCAGTTACACCGGACAGGGGGCCGGCGAGCAGTACTTC. This codes for CASSYTGQGAGEQYF.

The J gene is TRBJ2-7, the V gene TRBV10-3; TRBD2 agrees at 13 bases. V dropped 2 bases and J dropped 5; count of bases not matched to a gene: 6. CDR3 length: 16 residues. The V gene's germline CDR1 is ENHRY and CDR2 SYGVKD. CDR3 residues: CAISEAGTSGKNEQYF. The CDR3 coding sequence is TGTGCCATCAGTGAGGCAGGGACTAGCGGGAAGAACGAGCAGTACTTC.

The chain employs TRBV2 and TRBJ2-6; no firm D call. V was pared by 6 bases and J by 2 bases, with 8 bases between. CDR1 SNHLY and CDR2 FYNNEI come from the germline V gene. The CDR3 consists of 14 residues. The CDR3 coding sequence is TGTGCCAGCAGGGCCCGGGCTGGGGCCAACGTCCTGACTTTC. Amino acid sequence: CASRARAGANVLTF.

The V call is TRBV5-4, the J call TRBJ2-3; weak D call: TRBD1 (6 bases). V lost 0 bases and J 0 bases, leaving 8 bases between the germline ends. This CDR3 comprises 15 residues. From germline, CDR1 is SGHNT and CDR2 YYREEE (reference sequence). CDR3 coding DNA: TGTGCCAGCAGCTTGGACCAGGGGAGCACAGATACGCAGTATTTT. Its protein is CASSLDQGSTDTQYF.

The J gene is TRBJ1-5, the V gene TRBV5-1; no clear D gene. The length of the CDR3 is 16 residues. Germline CDR1 reads SGHRS; CDR2 reads YFSETQ. Trimming pared 0 bases from V and 1 base from J, leaving 11 bases between. The CDR3 nucleotides are TGCGCCAGCAGCTTGGGTCCGGGGAAGAGCAATCAGCCCCAGCATTTT. The encoded protein is CASSLGPGKSNQPQHF.

The chain links TRBV5-5 to TRBJ1-1; weak D call: TRBD1 (5 bases). The CDR3 spans 17 residues. Germline CDR1 and CDR2: SGHKS and YYEKEE (reference sequence). The V end was cut by 3 bases, the J end by 0 bases, with 18 bases between. The CDR3 loop is CASSSSFTTVLNTEAFF. The DNA of the CDR3 is TGTGCCAGCAGCTCTAGTTTTACGACAGTGCTGAACACTGAAGCTTTCTTT.

The chain recombines TRBV5-1 with TRBJ1-1; possibly TRBD1 for D (6 bases). CDR1 is SGHRS, CDR2 YFSETQ, per germline. The germline V and J ends were trimmed by 5 bases and 0 bases, with 11 bases remaining between them. The CDR3 runs 14 residues. The CDR3 DNA follows: TGCGCCAGCAGACTAACAGGGATGAACACTGAAGCTTTCTTT. Its translation: CASRLTGMNTEAFF.